What follows are 20 T cell receptor beta chains derived from one specimen sequenced in a study of T-cell reconstitution after alpha-beta-depleted transplantation in children. The library targeted TCRbeta and was prepared with unique molecular identifiers. From the PCR reads, TCRdb called clonotypes with MiXCR, one entry per CDR3 protein. The sample holds 450,000 to 500,000 distinct CDR3 sequences, 12% seen once. The sequences come from PBMCs from the stem cell graft donor, collected from the stem cell graft. Source of these receptors: a human donor who donated a stem cell graft to a child with combined immunodeficiency.

The rearrangement uses TRBV27 and TRBJ2-2; TRBD1 might be the D (5 bases). Germline loops: CDR1 MNHEY, CDR2 SMNVEV (reference sequence). V lost 2 bases and J 7 bases, leaving 14 bases between the germline ends. The CDR3 has 15 amino acids. CDR3 sequence reads: CASSLIIGVGGELFF. The CDR3, as DNA: TGTGCCAGCAGTTTAATAATAGGGGTTGGCGGGGAGCTGTTTTTT.

At least ten counts were recorded for this clonotype. The gene calls are TRBV25-1 and TRBJ1-5; weak D call: TRBD1 (6 bases). V was pared by 3 bases and J by 5 bases, with 11 bases between. This CDR3 is 14 amino acids long. Germline V gives CDR1 MGHDK, CDR2 SYGVNS. DNA of the CDR3: TGTGCCAGCAGTGAGCCAGGGGTTCATCAGCCCCAGCATTTT. Protein sequence: CASSEPGVHQPQHF.

V usage is TRBV4-3 and J usage is TRBJ2-7; no firm D call. The CDR3 consists of 13 residues. Germline loops: CDR1 LGHNA, CDR2 YSLEER. V was trimmed by 8 bases and J by 1 base, leaving 12 bases between them. The CDR3 protein is CASSASRSYEQYF. The CDR3 DNA is TGCGCCAGCTCAGCATCTCGATCCTACGAGCAGTACTTC.

This clonotype was seen many times. The DNA for the CDR3 is TGTGCCACCAGTGATTATGGAGGGTTAGATACGCAGTATTTT. Translated: CATSDYGGLDTQYF. The rearrangement uses TRBV24-1 and TRBJ2-3; possibly TRBD2 for D (6 bases). The germline CDR1 and CDR2 sequences are KGHDR and SFDVKD. The CDR3 covers 14 residues. V dropped 2 bases and J dropped 5 bases, with 10 bases sitting between them.

At least ten counts were recorded for this clonotype. The CDR3 reads CAISGTDGEQFF. As DNA, the CDR3 is TGTGCCATCAGTGGAACGGATGGTGAGCAGTTCTTC. The chain joins TRBV10-3 to TRBJ2-1, with D hard to call. This CDR3 has 12 residues. V dropped 4 bases and J dropped 9 bases, with 10 bases sitting between them. CDR1 and CDR2 (germline): ENHRY, SYGVKD.

This clonotype was observed a handful of times. J is TRBJ2-7 and V is TRBV7-2; no clear D gene. The germline gives CDR1 SGHTA, CDR2 FQGNSA. CDR3 length: 15 amino acids. V was cut by 1 base and J by 4 bases, with 14 bases left in between. The CDR3 region is CASSLGVRNPYEQYF. CDR3 nucleotide sequence: TGTGCCAGCAGCTTAGGGGTGCGGAACCCTTACGAGCAGTACTTC.

This clonotype was seen more than once but under ten times. The genes are TRBV12-3 or TRBV12-4 and TRBJ1-5; 9 bases align to TRBD1. V gave up 11 bases and J gave up 0 bases; unmatched junction bases: 5. The CDR3 covers 14 residues. CDR3 DNA: TGTGCCTGCACAGGGGGCAATAGCAATCAGCCCCAGCATTTT. Its translation: CACTGGNSNQPQHF.

In its sample, this clonotype was seen a few times. This sequence joins TRBV4-2 and TRBJ2-5, with 7 bases lining up with TRBD2. The germline gives CDR1 LGHNA, CDR2 YNFKEQ. V gave up 4 bases and J gave up 0 bases; unmatched junction bases: 11. This CDR3 contains 17 residues. Here the CDR3 DNA reads TGTGCCAGCAGCCCCCTGTCCCAGCGGGGCTACCAAGAGACCCAGTACTTC. Protein sequence: CASSPLSQRGYQETQYF.

In this sample, this clonotype turned up a few times. The chain has TRBV2 and TRBJ2-3; D unclear. CDR3 length equals 15 residues. Deletions cut 3 bases from V and 0 bases from J, with 10 bases between. From germline, CDR1 is SNHLY and CDR2 FYNNEI. The CDR3 coding sequence is TGTGCCAGCAGTGACAGTAGTTCTAGCACAGATACGCAGTATTTT. Amino acids: CASSDSSSSTDTQYF.

This clonotype has a handful of counts. The V call is TRBV11-2, the J call TRBJ2-1, with a possible D match to TRBD1 (5 bases). The CDR3 loop spans 16 amino acids. V was cut by 0 bases and J by 4 bases, with 13 bases left in between. Germline-derived CDR1 and CDR2 are SGHAT and FQNNGV. The CDR3 spells CASSLEGWGFYNEQFF. The CDR3 nucleotides read TGTGCCAGCAGCTTAGAGGGTTGGGGCTTTTACAATGAGCAGTTCTTC.

This clonotype was seen a handful of times. This chain links TRBV6-6 with TRBJ1-1; 9 positions match TRBD1. V lost 6 bases, J lost 3 bases, and 2 bases stayed unmatched. This CDR3 is 13 amino acids long. Germline V gives CDR1 MNHNY, CDR2 SVGAGI (reference sequence). The CDR3 spells CASSDRGYTEAFF. The CDR3 DNA follows: TGTGCCAGCAGCGACAGGGGGTACACTGAAGCTTTCTTT.

V usage is TRBV4-2 and J usage is TRBJ1-1; D not certain. This CDR3 contains 18 residues. Per the germline V gene, CDR1 is LGHNA and CDR2 is YNFKEQ. Deletions cut 6 bases from V and 1 base from J, with 24 bases between. The CDR3 protein is CASSPESSEIPRNTEAFF. CDR3 DNA: TGTGCCAGCAGTCCGGAATCTAGTGAGATTCCCAGGAACACTGAAGCTTTCTTT.

This clonotype came up many times. The chain has TRBV4-3 and TRBJ2-1; 7 bases match TRBD2. J gave up 10 bases and V 0 bases, and 12 bases lay outside the gene matches. This CDR3 is 16 amino acids long. Germline assignment: CDR1 LGHNA and CDR2 YSLEER. The CDR3 protein is CASSQDGGSVRNEQFF. In DNA form, the CDR3 reads TGCGCCAGCAGCCAAGACGGCGGGAGTGTTCGGAACGAGCAGTTCTTC.

This clonotype was recorded a few times. V usage is TRBV12-3 or TRBV12-4 and J usage is TRBJ2-2; 8 nucleotides align to TRBD2. The V gene end was trimmed by 3 bases and the J gene end by 8 bases; junction bases not matched to a gene: 5. There are 14 residues in the CDR3. The CDR3 region is CASSFGTREGELFF. Written as DNA, the CDR3 is TGTGCCAGCAGTTTCGGGACTAGGGAGGGGGAGCTGTTTTTT.

This clonotype has a count of ten or more. This rearrangement joins TRBV29-1 to TRBJ2-3; D is perhaps TRBD1 (6 bases). Germline lookup yields CDR1 SQVTM and CDR2 ANQGSEA. V was shortened by 3 bases and J by 7 bases, with 17 bases between the two germline ends. There are 14 residues in the CDR3. CDR3 in amino acids: CSVERGLHPNTQYF. CDR3 nucleotides: TGCAGCGTTGAGAGGGGGTTACACCCAAATACGCAGTATTTT.

V is TRBV12-3 or TRBV12-4 and J is TRBJ1-5, with D unclear. The CDR3 length is 14 residues. The V end lost 5 bases, the J end lost 0 bases, and 8 bases lay between the germline ends. The DNA of the CDR3 is TGTGCCAGCAGTACCGCAGGTAGCAATCAGCCCCAGCATTTT. This gives the protein CASSTAGSNQPQHF.

This clonotype was counted a few times. The chain recombines TRBV12-3 or TRBV12-4 with TRBJ1-2, with D unresolved. With 5 bases removed from V and 6 bases from J, the gap between germline ends came to 10 bases. The CDR3 extends over 12 amino acids. In DNA form, the CDR3 reads TGTGCCAGCAGTACCCCCGGAGATGGCTACACCTTC. Its protein is CASSTPGDGYTF.

The genes are TRBV29-1 and TRBJ2-5; 10 bases match TRBD1. There are 12 residues in the CDR3. The V gene's germline CDR1 is SQVTM and CDR2 ANQGSEA. The ends lost 7 bases at V and 4 bases at J; junction bases unmatched: 3. This CDR3 is CSGRTGGETQYF. The DNA of the CDR3 is TGCAGCGGGAGGACAGGGGGAGAGACCCAGTACTTC.

This sequence joins TRBV27 and TRBJ1-1; possibly TRBD1 for D (5 bases). The CDR3 runs 12 residues. CDR1 is MNHEY and CDR2 is SMNVEV in the germline V gene (reference sequence). V shed 8 bases and J shed 3 bases, with 10 bases lying between them. The CDR3 here is CASGGEDTEAFF. CDR3 coding DNA: TGTGCCAGCGGGGGGGAGGACACTGAAGCTTTCTTT.

The chain carries TRBV6-2 or TRBV6-3 and TRBJ2-7; 9 bases line up with TRBD2. V dropped 2 bases and J dropped 0; count of bases not matched to a gene: 14. CDR1 is MNHEY and CDR2 is SVGEGT in the germline V gene. There are 19 residues in the CDR3. The CDR3 DNA reads TGTGCCAGCAGTTACGTGGGACAGAGACCGGGACTAGCCTCCTACGAGCAGTACTTC. Encoded protein: CASSYVGQRPGLASYEQYF.